One and the same sample provided the 7 T cell receptor beta chains below, sequenced in a study of OX40 agonist ivuxolimab in advanced cancers. Method: immunoSEQ multiplex PCR; TCRdb's copy keeps in-frame clones and lacks some. This table holds nearly 25,000 clones, roughly 80% found once. The specimen comprised CD4+ or CD8+ T cells sorted from blood, sampled in a trial of the OX40 agonist ivuxolimab. These receptors were taken from an adult with an advanced solid tumor such as melanoma, head and neck, liver or kidney cancer.

CDR3 sequence reads: CASSLTSGSTEAFF. The CDR3 nucleotides are TGCGCCAGCAGCTTGACTTCGGGGAGCACTGAAGCTTTCTTT. The chain recombines TRBV5-1 with TRBJ1-1, with D uncertain. The CDR3 sequence is 14 residues long. Germline loops: CDR1 SGHRS, CDR2 YFSETQ. Trimming took off 1 base at V and 4 bases at J, with 11 bases between the two ends.

The V and J genes are TRBV29-1 and TRBJ2-3, with a weak D call TRBD1 (5 bases). The CDR3 has 13 residues. Germline CDR1 SQVTM, CDR2 ANQGSEA. V lost 3 bases to trimming and J lost 1 base, with 8 bases between them. CDR3: CSVEVGGTDTQYF. DNA for the CDR3: TGCAGCGTTGAGGTAGGGGGCACAGATACGCAGTATTTT.

This chain connects TRBV1 to TRBJ2-7; the table assigns TRBD2, which was not confirmed against the DNA. TRBV1 is annotated as a pseudogene. The CDR3 extends over 17 amino acids. This CDR3 is CTSSQARRRGLPYEQYF. CDR3 DNA: TGCACCAGCAGCCAAGCTAGGAGGCGGGGGCTTCCCTACGAGCAGTACTTC.

The chain has TRBV7-2 and TRBJ1-1; no firm D call. V lost 7 bases to trimming and J lost 5 bases, with 11 bases between them. The CDR3 consists of 12 residues. CDR1 and CDR2 (germline): SGHTA, FQGNSA. The CDR3, as DNA: TGTGCCAGCAAGGAGCGATTTACTGAAGCTTTCTTT. It yields the protein CASKERFTEAFF.

V is TRBV5-1 and J is TRBJ2-2; TRBD1 matches at 11 bases. Unmatched junction bases numbered 11, after V lost 4 bases and J lost 6 bases. This CDR3 spans 17 amino acids. Per the germline V gene, CDR1 is SGHRS and CDR2 is YFSETQ. In DNA form, the CDR3 reads TGCGCCAGCAGCACCGACAGGACAGGGGGCGAGGCCGGGGAGCTGTTTTTT. Protein product: CASSTDRTGGEAGELFF. Full variable domain (remainder filled in from reference TRBV5-1 and TRBJ2-2): KAGVTQTPRYLIKTRGQQVTLSCSPISGHRSVSWYQQTPGQGLQFLFEYFSETQRNKGNFPGRFSGRQFSNSRSEMNVSTLELGDSALYLCASSTDRTGGEAGELFFGEGSRLTVL.

V is TRBV30 and J is TRBJ2-2; 7 positions match TRBD1. With V trimmed by 2 bases and J by 9 bases, 6 bases remained unmatched. Germline assignment: CDR1 GTSNPN and CDR2 SVGIG (reference sequence). This CDR3 has 13 residues. CDR3 amino acids: CAWSTNRGRELFF. In DNA form, the CDR3 reads TGTGCCTGGAGTACCAACAGGGGTCGGGAGCTGTTTTTT.

The gene calls are TRBV11-1 and TRBJ1-5, with D tentatively TRBD1 (6 bases). V lost 1 base and J lost 3, with 10 bases in between. CDR1 is SGHAT, CDR2 FQDESV, per germline (reference sequence). CDR3 length equals 15 residues. CDR3 protein: CASSLGGQNNQPQHF. For the CDR3, the DNA is TGTGCCAGCAGCTTAGGAGGACAGAACAATCAGCCCCAGCATTTT.